These 10 T cell receptor beta chains were sequenced from one sample in a study of blood T cell repertoires in COVID-19. Generated by immunoSEQ multiplex PCR, the TCRdb table keeps only in-frame clones and is missing some. There are roughly 250,000 clones in the sample; approximately 85% occur only once, and about 0.74% lies in the top ten. The specimen was peripheral blood. The receptors stem from a woman aged 25 to 45 with acute or convalescent COVID-19.

The chain recombines TRBV5-1 with TRBJ2-3; D is perhaps TRBD2 (6 bases). This CDR3 contains 16 residues. Trimming took 0 bases from V and 1 from J, leaving 12 bases between them. CDR1 SGHRS and CDR2 YFSETQ come from the germline V gene. The CDR3 sequence is CASSLDSGTGTDTQYF. The CDR3 DNA reads TGCGCCAGCAGCTTGGATTCCGGGACTGGCACAGATACGCAGTATTTT.

The chain carries TRBV6-5 and TRBJ2-7; 9 positions match TRBD2. This CDR3 comprises 14 residues. The junction had 0 bases not matched to a gene; V was cut back by 1 base and J by 2 bases. Germline values: CDR1 MNHEY, CDR2 SVGAGI. CDR3 DNA: TGTGCCAGCAGTTACTTAGCGGGGGCCTACGAGCAGTACTTC. Protein sequence: CASSYLAGAYEQYF.

This rearrangement joins TRBV27 to TRBJ1-6; the match to TRBD1 covers 7 bases. The CDR3 is made up of 15 amino acids. CDR1 MNHEY and CDR2 SMNVEV come from the germline V gene (reference sequence). V gave up 1 base and J gave up 9 bases; unmatched junction bases: 6. The CDR3, as DNA: TGTGCCAGCAGTTTATGGGCAGGGGGAAGTTCACCCCTCCACTTT. This translates into CASSLWAGGSSPLHF.

The rearrangement uses TRBV24-1 and TRBJ2-5, with a tentative D call TRBD1 (6 bases). CDR1 and CDR2 from the germline V gene are KGHDR and SFDVKD. The CDR3 extends over 15 amino acids. V was clipped by 4 bases and J by 5 bases, with 16 bases between them. DNA for the CDR3: TGTGCCACCAGTGACTCCAGGGGTTTTGGGGAGACCCAGTACTTC. Translated, it gives CATSDSRGFGETQYF.

The gene calls are TRBV27 and TRBJ2-7, with D perhaps matching TRBD2 (5 bases). Germline lookup yields CDR1 MNHEY and CDR2 SMNVEV (reference sequence). The V end was cut by 4 bases, the J end by 3 bases, with 22 bases between. The CDR3 loop spans 17 amino acids. The CDR3 region is CASSSSFVGAPVYEQYF. The CDR3 DNA follows: TGTGCCAGCAGTTCATCCTTCGTGGGAGCTCCCGTCTACGAGCAGTACTTC.

V and J are TRBV3-1 (or the pseudogene TRBV3-2) and TRBJ2-1; D is uncertain. Deletions cut 0 bases from V and 8 bases from J, with 11 bases between. There are 14 residues in the CDR3. Germline V gene data show CDR1 as LGHDT and CDR2 as YNNKEL (reference sequence). Here the CDR3 DNA reads TGTGCCAGCAGCCAAGATGATGCTTTAGATGAGCAGTTCTTC. This translates into CASSQDDALDEQFF.

The gene calls are TRBV7-9 and TRBJ2-7, with 9 bases lining up with TRBD1. J lost 6 bases, V lost 6 bases, and 9 bases had no gene match. This CDR3 is built from 14 residues. CDR1 and CDR2 from the germline V gene are SEHNR and FQNEAQ (reference sequence). Written as DNA, the CDR3 is TGTGCCAGCAGTTATCCGGGACAGGGCACCGAGCAGTACTTC. Translation: CASSYPGQGTEQYF.

The CDR3 loop is CSVEAGPNSPLHF. DNA of the CDR3: TGCAGCGTTGAGGCAGGGCCGAATTCACCCCTCCACTTT. This chain joins TRBV29-1 and TRBJ1-6; tentatively, D is TRBD1 (5 bases). The CDR3 is 13 amino acids. Trimming pared 3 bases from V and 7 bases from J, leaving 10 bases between. Looked up from germline, CDR1 is SQVTM and CDR2 is ANQGSEA.

The CDR3 nucleotides are TGTGCCAGCAGTCCTGGAGTGGGGACCCAGTACTTC. Its protein is CASSPGVGTQYF. This sequence joins TRBV28 and TRBJ2-5; no definite D call. V lost 5 bases to trimming and J lost 7 bases, with 11 bases between them. The CDR3 length is 12 residues. Looked up from germline, CDR1 is MDHEN and CDR2 is SYDVKM.

The CDR3 coding sequence is TGTGCCAGCAGCCATGACAGGCTAGACCCTAACTATGGCTACACCTTC. Translating gives CASSHDRLDPNYGYTF. This sequence joins TRBV5-4 and TRBJ1-2, with D possibly TRBD1 on 6 matching bases. V was clipped by 4 bases and J by 0 bases, with 16 bases between them. The CDR3 sequence is 16 residues long. Germline V lookup: CDR1 SGHNT, CDR2 YYREEE (reference sequence).